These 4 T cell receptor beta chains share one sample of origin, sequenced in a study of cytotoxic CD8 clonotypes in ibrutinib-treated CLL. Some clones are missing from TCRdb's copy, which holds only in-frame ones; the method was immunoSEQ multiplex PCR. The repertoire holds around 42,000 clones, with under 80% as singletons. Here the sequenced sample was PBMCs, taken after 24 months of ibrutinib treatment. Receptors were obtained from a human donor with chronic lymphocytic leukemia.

The CDR3 DNA reads TGTGCCAGCAGTCCCGCCGGGACAGGGAACACTGAAGCTTTCTTT. Its translation is CASSPAGTGNTEAFF. This chain joins TRBV6-6 and TRBJ1-1, with TRBD1 matching over 8 bases. CDR1 and CDR2 (germline): MNHNY, SVGAGI (reference sequence). This CDR3 is built from 15 residues. Unmatched junction bases numbered 6, after V lost 5 bases and J lost 1 base.

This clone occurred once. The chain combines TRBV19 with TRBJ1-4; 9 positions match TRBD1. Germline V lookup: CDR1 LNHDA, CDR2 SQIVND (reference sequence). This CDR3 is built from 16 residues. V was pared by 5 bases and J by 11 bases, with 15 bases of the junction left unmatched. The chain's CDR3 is CASSLKGTGITQKLFF. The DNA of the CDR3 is TGTGCCAGTAGTCTCAAGGGGACAGGGATAACGCAGAAACTGTTTTTT.

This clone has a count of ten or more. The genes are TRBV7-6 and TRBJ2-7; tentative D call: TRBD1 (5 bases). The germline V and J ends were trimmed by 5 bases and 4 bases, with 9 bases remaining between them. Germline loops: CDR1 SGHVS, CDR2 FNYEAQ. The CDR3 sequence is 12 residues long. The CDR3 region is CASSAQGYEQYF. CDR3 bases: TGTGCCAGCAGCGCCCAGGGTTACGAGCAGTACTTC.

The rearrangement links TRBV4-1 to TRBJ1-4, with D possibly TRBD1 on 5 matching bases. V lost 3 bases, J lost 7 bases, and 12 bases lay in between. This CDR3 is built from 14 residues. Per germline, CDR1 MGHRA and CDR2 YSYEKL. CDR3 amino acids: CASSQPGRGEKLFF. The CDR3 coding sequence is TGCGCCAGCAGCCAGCCGGGACGGGGTGAAAAACTGTTTTTT.